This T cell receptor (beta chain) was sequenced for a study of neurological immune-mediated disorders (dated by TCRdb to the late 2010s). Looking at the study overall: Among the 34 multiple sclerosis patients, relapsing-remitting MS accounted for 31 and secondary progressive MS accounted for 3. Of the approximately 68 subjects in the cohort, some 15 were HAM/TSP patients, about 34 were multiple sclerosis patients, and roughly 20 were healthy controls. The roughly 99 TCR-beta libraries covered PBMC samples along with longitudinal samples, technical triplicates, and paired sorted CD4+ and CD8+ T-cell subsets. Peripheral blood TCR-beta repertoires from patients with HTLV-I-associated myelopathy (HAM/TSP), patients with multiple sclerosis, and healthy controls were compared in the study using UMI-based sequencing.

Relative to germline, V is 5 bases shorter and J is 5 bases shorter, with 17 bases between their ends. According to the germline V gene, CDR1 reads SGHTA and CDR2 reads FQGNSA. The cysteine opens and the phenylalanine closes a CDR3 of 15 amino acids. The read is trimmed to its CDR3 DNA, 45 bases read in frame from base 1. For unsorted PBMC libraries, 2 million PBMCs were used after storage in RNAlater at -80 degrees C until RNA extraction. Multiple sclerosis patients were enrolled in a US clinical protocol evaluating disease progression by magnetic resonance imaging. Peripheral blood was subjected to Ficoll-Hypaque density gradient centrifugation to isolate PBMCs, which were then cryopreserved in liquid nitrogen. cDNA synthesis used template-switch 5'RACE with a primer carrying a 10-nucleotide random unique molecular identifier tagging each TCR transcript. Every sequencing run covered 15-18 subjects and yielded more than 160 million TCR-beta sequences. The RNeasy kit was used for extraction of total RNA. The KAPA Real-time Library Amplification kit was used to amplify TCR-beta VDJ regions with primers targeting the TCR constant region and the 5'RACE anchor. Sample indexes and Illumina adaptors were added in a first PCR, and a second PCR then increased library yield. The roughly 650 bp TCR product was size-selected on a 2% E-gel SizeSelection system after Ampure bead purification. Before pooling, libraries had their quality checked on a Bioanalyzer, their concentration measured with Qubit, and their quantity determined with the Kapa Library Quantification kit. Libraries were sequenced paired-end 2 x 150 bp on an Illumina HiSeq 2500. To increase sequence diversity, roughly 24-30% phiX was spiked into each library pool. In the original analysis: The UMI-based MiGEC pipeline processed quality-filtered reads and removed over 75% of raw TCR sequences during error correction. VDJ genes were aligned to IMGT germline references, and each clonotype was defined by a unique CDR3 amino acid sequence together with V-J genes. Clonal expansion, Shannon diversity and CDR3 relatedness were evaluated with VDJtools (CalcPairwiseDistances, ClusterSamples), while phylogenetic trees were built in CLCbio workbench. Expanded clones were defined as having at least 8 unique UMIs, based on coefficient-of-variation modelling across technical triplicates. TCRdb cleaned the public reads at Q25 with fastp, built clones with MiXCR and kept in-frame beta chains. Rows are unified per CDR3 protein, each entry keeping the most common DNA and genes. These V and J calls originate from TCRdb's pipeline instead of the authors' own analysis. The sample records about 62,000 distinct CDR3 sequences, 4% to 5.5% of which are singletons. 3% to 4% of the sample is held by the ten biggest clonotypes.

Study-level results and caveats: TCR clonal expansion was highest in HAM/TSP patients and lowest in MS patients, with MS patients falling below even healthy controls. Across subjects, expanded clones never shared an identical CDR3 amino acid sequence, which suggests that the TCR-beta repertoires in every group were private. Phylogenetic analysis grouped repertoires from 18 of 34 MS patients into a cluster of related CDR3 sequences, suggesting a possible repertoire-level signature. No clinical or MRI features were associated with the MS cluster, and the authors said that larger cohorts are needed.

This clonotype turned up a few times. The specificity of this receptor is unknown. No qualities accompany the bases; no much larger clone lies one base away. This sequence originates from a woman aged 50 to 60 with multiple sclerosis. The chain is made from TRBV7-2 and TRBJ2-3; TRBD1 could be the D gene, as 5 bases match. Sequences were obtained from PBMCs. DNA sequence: TGTGCCAGCAGCCCCAGGGTGGTGGCTGTAGATACGCAGTATTTT. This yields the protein CASSPRVVAVDTQYF. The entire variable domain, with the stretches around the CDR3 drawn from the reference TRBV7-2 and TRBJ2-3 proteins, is GAGVSQSPSNKVTEKGKDVELRCDPISGHTALYWYRQSLGQGLEFLIYFQGNSAPDKSGLPSDRFSAERTGGSVSTLTIQRTQQEDSAVYLCASSPRVVAVDTQYFGPGTRLTVL.